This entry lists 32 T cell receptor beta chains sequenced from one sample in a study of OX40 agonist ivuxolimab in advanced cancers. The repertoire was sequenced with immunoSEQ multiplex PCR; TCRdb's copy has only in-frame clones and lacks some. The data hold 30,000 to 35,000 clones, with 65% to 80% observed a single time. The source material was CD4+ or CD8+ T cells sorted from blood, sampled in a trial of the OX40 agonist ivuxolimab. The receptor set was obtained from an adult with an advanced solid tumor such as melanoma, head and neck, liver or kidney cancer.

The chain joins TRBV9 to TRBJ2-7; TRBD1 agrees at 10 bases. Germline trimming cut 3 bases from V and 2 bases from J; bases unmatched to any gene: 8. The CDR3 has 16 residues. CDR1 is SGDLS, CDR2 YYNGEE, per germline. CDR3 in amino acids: CASSARTGGRAYEQYF. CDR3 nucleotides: TGTGCCAGCAGCGCGAGGACAGGGGGGAGAGCCTACGAGCAGTACTTC.

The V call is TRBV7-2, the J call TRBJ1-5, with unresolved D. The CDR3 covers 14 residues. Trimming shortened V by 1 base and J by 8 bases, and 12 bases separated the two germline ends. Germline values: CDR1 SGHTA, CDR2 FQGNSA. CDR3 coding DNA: TGTGCCAGCAGCTTAGGGAAGCCTGGGGAGCCCCAGCATTTT. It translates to CASSLGKPGEPQHF.

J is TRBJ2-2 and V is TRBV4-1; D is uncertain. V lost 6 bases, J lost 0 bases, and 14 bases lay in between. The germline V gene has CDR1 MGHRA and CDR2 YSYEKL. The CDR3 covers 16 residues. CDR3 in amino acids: CASRPDGSANTGELFF. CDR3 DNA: TGCGCCAGCAGGCCCGACGGATCCGCGAACACCGGGGAGCTGTTTTTT.

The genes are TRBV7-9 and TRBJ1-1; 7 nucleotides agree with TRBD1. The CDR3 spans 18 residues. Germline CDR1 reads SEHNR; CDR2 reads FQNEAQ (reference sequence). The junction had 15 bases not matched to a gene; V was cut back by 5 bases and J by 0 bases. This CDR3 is CASSPREGAARLNTEAFF. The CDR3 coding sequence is TGTGCCAGCAGCCCGCGGGAGGGGGCTGCGAGACTGAACACTGAAGCTTTCTTT.

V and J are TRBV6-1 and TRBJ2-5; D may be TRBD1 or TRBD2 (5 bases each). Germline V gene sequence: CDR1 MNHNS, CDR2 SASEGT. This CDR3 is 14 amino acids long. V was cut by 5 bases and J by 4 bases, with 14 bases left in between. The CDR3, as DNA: TGTGCCAGCAGTTTTGACAGAGGGCGAGAGACCCAGTACTTC. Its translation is CASSFDRGRETQYF.

The CDR3 DNA reads TGTGCCAGCAGTTTGCAGGGGAGAGGCACTGAAGCTTTCTTT. It translates to CASSLQGRGTEAFF. The chain recombines TRBV28 with TRBJ1-1, with D tentatively TRBD1 (6 bases). The CDR3 runs to 14 residues. Germline-derived CDR1 and CDR2 are MDHEN and SYDVKM. Trimming left V 3 bases short and J 4 bases short, with 12 bases between.

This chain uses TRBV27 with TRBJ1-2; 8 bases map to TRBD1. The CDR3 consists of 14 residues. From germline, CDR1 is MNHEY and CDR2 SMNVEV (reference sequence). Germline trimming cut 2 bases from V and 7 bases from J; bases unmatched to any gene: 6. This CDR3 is CASSLGRGPIGYTF. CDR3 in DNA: TGTGCCAGCAGTTTAGGCAGGGGGCCAATTGGCTACACCTTC.

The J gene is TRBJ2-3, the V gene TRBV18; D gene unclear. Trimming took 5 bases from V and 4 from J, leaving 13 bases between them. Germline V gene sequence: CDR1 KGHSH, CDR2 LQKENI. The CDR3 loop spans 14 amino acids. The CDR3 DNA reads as TGTGCCAGCTCAGCCCTGCGGAGCGCAGATACGCAGTATTTT. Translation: CASSALRSADTQYF.

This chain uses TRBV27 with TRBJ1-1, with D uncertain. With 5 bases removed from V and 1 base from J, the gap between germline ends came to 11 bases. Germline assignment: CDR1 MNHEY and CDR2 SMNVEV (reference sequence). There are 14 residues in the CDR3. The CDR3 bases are TGTGCCAGCAGTCCCCCGCTTCGGAACACTGAAGCTTTCTTT. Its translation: CASSPPLRNTEAFF.

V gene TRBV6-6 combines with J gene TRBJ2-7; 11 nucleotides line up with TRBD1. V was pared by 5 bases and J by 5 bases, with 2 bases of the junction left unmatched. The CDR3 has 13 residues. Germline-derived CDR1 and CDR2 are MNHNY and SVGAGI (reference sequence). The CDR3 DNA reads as TGTGCCAGCAGTGGACAGGGGGCCCACGAGCAGTACTTC. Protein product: CASSGQGAHEQYF.

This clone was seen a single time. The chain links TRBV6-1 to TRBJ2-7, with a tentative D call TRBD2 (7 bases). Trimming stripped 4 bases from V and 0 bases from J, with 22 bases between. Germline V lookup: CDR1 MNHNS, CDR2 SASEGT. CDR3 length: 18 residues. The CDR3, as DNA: TGTGCCAGCAGTGGGGGGGGCAGGTTGGGCGGGAGCTCCTACGAGCAGTACTTC. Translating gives CASSGGGRLGGSSYEQYF.

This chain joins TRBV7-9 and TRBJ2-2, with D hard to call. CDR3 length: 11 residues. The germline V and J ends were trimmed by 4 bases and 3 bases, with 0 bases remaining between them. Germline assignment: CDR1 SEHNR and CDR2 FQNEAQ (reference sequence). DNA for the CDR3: TGTGCCAGCAGCTACACCGGGGAGCTGTTTTTT. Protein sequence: CASSYTGELFF.

In DNA, the CDR3 is TGTGCCAGCAGTACTTACCCGGGACTAGGAACCTACGAGCAGTACTTC. This translates into CASSTYPGLGTYEQYF. The rearrangement joins TRBV6-7 to TRBJ2-7; 8 nucleotides agree with TRBD2. TRBV6-7 is placed among ORFs of uncertain function. This CDR3 region has 16 residues. Trimming removed 5 bases from V and 2 bases from J; junction bases left unmatched: 11.

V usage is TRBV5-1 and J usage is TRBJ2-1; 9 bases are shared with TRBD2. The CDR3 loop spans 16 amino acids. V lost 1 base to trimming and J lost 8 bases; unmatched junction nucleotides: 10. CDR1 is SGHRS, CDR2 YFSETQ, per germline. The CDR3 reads CASSLHLAGVGDEQFF. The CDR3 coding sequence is TGCGCCAGCAGCTTGCATTTAGCGGGAGTCGGGGATGAGCAGTTCTTC.

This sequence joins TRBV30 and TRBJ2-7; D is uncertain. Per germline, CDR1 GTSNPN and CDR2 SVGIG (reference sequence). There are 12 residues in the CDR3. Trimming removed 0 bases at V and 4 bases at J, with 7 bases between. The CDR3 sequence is CAWSVPDYEQYF. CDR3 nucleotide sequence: TGTGCCTGGAGTGTACCGGATTACGAGCAGTACTTC.

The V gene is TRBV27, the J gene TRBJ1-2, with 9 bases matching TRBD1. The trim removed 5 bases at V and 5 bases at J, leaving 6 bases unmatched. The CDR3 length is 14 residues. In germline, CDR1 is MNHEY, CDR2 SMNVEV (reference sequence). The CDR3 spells CASSPGQGLYGYTF. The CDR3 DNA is TGTGCCAGCAGTCCAGGACAGGGGTTATATGGCTACACCTTC.

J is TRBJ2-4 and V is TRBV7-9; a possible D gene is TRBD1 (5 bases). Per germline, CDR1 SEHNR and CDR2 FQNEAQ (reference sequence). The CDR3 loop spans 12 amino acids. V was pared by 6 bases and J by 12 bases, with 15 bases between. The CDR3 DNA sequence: TGTGCCAGCAGTTCCTACAGGAAGAATCAGTACTTC. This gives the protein CASSSYRKNQYF.

The CDR3 sequence: CASSVEVQSAEAFF. DNA of the CDR3: TGTGCCAGCAGCGTAGAGGTACAGTCGGCTGAAGCTTTCTTT. This chain links TRBV9 with TRBJ1-1; the D is unclear. Germline CDR1 and CDR2: SGDLS and YYNGEE. V was clipped by 0 bases and J by 6 bases, with 12 bases between them. The CDR3 sequence is 14 residues long.

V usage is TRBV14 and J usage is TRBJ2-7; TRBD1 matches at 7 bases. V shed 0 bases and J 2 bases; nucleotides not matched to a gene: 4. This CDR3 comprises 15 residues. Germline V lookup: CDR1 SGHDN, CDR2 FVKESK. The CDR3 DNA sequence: TGTGCCAGCAGCCAAGAGGACAGGATTCCCTACGAGCAGTACTTC. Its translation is CASSQEDRIPYEQYF.

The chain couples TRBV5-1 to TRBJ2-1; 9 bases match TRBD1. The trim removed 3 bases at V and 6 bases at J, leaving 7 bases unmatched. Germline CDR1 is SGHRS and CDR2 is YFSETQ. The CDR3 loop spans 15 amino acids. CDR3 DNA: TGCGCCAGCAGCTCCTCGGGACAGGGTTTCAATGAGCAGTTCTTC. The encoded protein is CASSSSGQGFNEQFF.

The CDR3 spells CASSATASNQPQHF. CDR3 DNA sequence: TGTGCCAGCAGTGCCACAGCTTCCAATCAGCCCCAGCATTTT. V and J are TRBV2 and TRBJ1-5, with D uncertain. With 4 bases removed from V and 3 bases from J, the gap between germline ends came to 10 bases. The germline CDR1 and CDR2 sequences are SNHLY and FYNNEI. The CDR3 loop spans 14 amino acids.

The CDR3 loop is CASSLTANYGYTF. In DNA, the CDR3 is TGCGCCAGCAGCTTGACAGCTAACTATGGCTACACCTTC. The rearrangement uses TRBV5-1 and TRBJ1-2, with D hard to call. With 1 base removed from V and 0 bases from J, the gap between germline ends came to 4 bases. Germline V gene sequence: CDR1 SGHRS, CDR2 YFSETQ. CDR3 length: 13 residues.

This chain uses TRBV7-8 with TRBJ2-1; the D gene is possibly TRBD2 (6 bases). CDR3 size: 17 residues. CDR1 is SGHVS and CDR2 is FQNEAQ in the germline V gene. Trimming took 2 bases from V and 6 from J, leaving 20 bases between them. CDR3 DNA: TGTGCCAGCAGCTTAAGGCGGATCCCGGGACTTGTCAATGAGCAGTTCTTC. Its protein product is CASSLRRIPGLVNEQFF.

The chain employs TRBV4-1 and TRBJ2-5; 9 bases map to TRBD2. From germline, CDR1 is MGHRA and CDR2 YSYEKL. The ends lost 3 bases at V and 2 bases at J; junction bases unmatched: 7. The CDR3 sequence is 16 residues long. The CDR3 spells CASSQTTSGGQETQYF. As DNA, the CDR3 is TGCGCCAGCAGCCAGACGACTAGCGGTGGTCAAGAGACCCAGTACTTC.

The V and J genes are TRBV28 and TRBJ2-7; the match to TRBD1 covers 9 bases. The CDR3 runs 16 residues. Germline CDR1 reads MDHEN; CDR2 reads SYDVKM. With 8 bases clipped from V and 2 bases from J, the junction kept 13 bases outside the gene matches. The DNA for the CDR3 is TGTGCCAGCTCGCCGGATGGGACAGGGCGACCCTACGAGCAGTACTTC. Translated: CASSPDGTGRPYEQYF.

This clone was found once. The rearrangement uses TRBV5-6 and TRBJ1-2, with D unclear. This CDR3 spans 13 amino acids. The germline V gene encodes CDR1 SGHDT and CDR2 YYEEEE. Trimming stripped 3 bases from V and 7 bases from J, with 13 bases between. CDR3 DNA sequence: TGTGCCAGCAGCTATCTGAGGCTGGGTGGCTACACCTTC. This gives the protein CASSYLRLGGYTF.

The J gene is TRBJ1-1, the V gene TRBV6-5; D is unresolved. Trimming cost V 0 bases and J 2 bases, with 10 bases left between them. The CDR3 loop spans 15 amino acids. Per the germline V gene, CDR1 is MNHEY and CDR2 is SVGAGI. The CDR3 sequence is CASSYSPIPNTEAFF. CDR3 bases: TGTGCCAGCAGTTACTCGCCCATTCCTAACACTGAAGCTTTCTTT.

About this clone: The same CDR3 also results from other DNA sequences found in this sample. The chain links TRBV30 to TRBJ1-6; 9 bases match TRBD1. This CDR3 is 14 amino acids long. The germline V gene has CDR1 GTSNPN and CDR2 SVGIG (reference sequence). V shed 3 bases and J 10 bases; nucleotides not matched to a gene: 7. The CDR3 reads CAWSSGTGNSPLHF. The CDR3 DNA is TGTGCCTGGAGCTCTGGGACAGGGAACTCACCCCTCCACTTT.

CDR3 sequence reads: CASSPGSVVETQYF. The CDR3 DNA reads as TGTGCCAGCAGCCCCGGGTCGGTGGTGGAGACCCAGTACTTC. The gene calls are TRBV7-9 and TRBJ2-5; D remains unclear. The CDR3 covers 14 residues. V gave up 5 bases and J gave up 5 bases, with 15 bases separating them. CDR1 and CDR2 (germline): SEHNR, FQNEAQ (reference sequence).

The CDR3 reads CSPGGRYEQYF. DNA of the CDR3: TGCAGTCCGGGGGGACGCTACGAGCAGTACTTC. The chain couples TRBV20-1 to TRBJ2-7, with 7 bases matching TRBD2. Germline V gene sequence: CDR1 DFQATT, CDR2 SNEGSKA (reference sequence). Trimming took 8 bases from V and 3 from J; bases not matched to a gene: 4. The CDR3 has 11 amino acids.

Here the CDR3 DNA reads TGTGCCAGCACCATAAATTTCTACGGGGGGCAAGAGACCCAGTACTTC. Protein sequence: CASTINFYGGQETQYF. V and J are TRBV28 and TRBJ2-5; 7 nucleotides agree with TRBD2. Germline V gives CDR1 MDHEN, CDR2 SYDVKM. Losses at the gene ends were 7 bases for V and 2 bases for J; bases not matched to a gene: 13. CDR3 length: 16 amino acids.

In DNA form, the CDR3 reads TGTGCCACCAGCAAGGGGACTAGCGGGAAAGAGACCCAGTACTTC. Translating gives CATSKGTSGKETQYF. The chain employs TRBV15 and TRBJ2-5, with 13 bases matching TRBD2. Germline V CDR1 and CDR2: LNHNV, YYDKDF (reference sequence). J gave up 3 bases and V 4 bases, and 2 bases lay outside the gene matches. The CDR3 is 15 amino acids.